The rows below give T cell receptor beta chains drawn from one sample of a study of blood T cell repertoires in COVID-19. The data were produced by immunoSEQ multiplex PCR, yet TCRdb's version contains in-frame clones alone and is incomplete. This sample has around 15,000 clones, with 75% to 90% found just once. The sample taken for sequencing was peripheral blood. The receptors come from a man aged 35 to 55 with active or convalescent COVID-19. CDR3s include the opening cysteine and the closing phenylalanine or tryptophan. Fields, in order: V gene, J gene, clone size, D gene, CDR3 DNA, CDR3 protein. D genes are given only for firm matches. Only part of the rows carry a size: once, few, many, or a class if the clone is expanded.

TRBV5-1,TRBJ2-5,.,TRBD2,TGCGCCAGCAGCCCGACTAGCGGGGGCCTGGAGACCCAGTACTTC,CASSPTSGGLETQYF
TRBV5-4,TRBJ1-4,.,TRBD1,TGTGCCAGCAGCCAGGGGGCAGGCGAAAAACTGTTTTTT,CASSQGAGEKLFF
TRBV5-1,TRBJ1-1,.,TRBD1,TGCGCCAGCAGCCTCGGGACAGGGGGCACTGAAGCTTTCTTT,CASSLGTGGTEAFF
TRBV6-6,TRBJ1-5,.,TRBD1,TGTGCCAGCAGCCCCGGACAGGGAAGTGGTCAGCCCCAGCATTTT,CASSPGQGSGQPQHF
TRBV7-9,TRBJ1-3,.,.,TGTGCCAGCAGCTTATTCGGGGAAGAAACTGGAAACACCATATATTTT,CASSLFGEETGNTIYF
TRBV3-1/TRBV3-2,TRBJ1-5,.,.,TGTGCCAGCAGCCAAGGGCACGTAAATCAGCCCCAGCATTTT,CASSQGHVNQPQHF
TRBV19,TRBJ2-7,.,.,TGTGCCAGCACCAGAGACAGGAGCTCCTACGAGCAGTACTTC,CASTRDRSSYEQYF
TRBV6-6,TRBJ1-6,.,.,TGTGCCGATTTTTTCGGGGGTAATTCACCCCTCCACTTT,CADFFGGNSPLHF
TRBV15,TRBJ2-5,.,TRBD1,TGTGCCACCAGCACAGGGACAGAATATTTGGGAGAGACCCAGTACTTC,CATSTGTEYLGETQYF
TRBV14,TRBJ1-5,few,.,TGTGCCAGCAGCCCTCATGACAGGCCCACGAATCAGCCCCAGCATTTT,CASSPHDRPTNQPQHF
TRBV3-1/TRBV3-2,TRBJ2-1,.,TRBD2,TGTGCCAGTCGACTAGCGGGGAGCAATGAGCAGTTCTTC,CASRLAGSNEQFF
TRBV27,TRBJ2-3,.,.,TGTGCCAGCAAAGTCCCGGGGTCACTTACAGATACGCAGTATTTT,CASKVPGSLTDTQYF
TRBV14,TRBJ2-4,.,.,TGTGCCAGCAGCCGAAGTATGGGGCCCAGTAAAAACATTCAGTACTTC,CASSRSMGPSKNIQYF
TRBV7-9,TRBJ1-3,.,TRBD1,TGTGCCAGCGATAGAGGGACAGACTTTGGAAACACCATATATTTT,CASDRGTDFGNTIYF
TRBV7-9,TRBJ2-1,.,.,TGTGCCAGCAGCTTAGGGCGTGAGGCGGCAGAACCCTACAATGAGCAGTTCTTC,CASSLGREAAEPYNEQFF
TRBV5-4,TRBJ1-4,.,.,TGTGCCAGCAGCTTGGCCGGGACTAATGAAAAACTGTTTTTT,CASSLAGTNEKLFF
TRBV5-1,TRBJ2-1,few,.,TGCGCCAGCAGCTTGTTTCAGGATGAGCAGTTCTTC,CASSLFQDEQFF
TRBV11-3,TRBJ2-2,.,TRBD1,TGTGCCAGCAGCTTAGATCGATACAGGGGGGACACCGGGGAGCTGTTTTTT,CASSLDRYRGDTGELFF
TRBV29-1,TRBJ2-7,.,TRBD2,TGCAGCGTCCCCGGGACTAGCGGCTACGAGCAGTACTTC,CSVPGTSGYEQYF
TRBV27,TRBJ2-7,.,TRBD1,TGTGCCAGCAGTTTGGGGACAGGGTTCTCCTACGAGCAGTACTTC,CASSLGTGFSYEQYF
TRBV4-3,TRBJ1-1,.,.,TGCGCCAGCAGCCAAGCATTGGGGCGAGCTTTCTTT,CASSQALGRAFF
TRBV11-1,TRBJ2-5,.,.,TGTGCCACCCGGGACTTACAAGAGACCCAGTACTTC,CATRDLQETQYF
TRBV25-1,TRBJ1-5,once,TRBD1,TGTGCCAGCAGTGACAGGGGGAGCAATCAGCCCCAGCATTTT,CASSDRGSNQPQHF
TRBV11-3,TRBJ2-5,.,TRBD1,TGTGCCAGCAGTGGACAGGGGCAAGAGACCCAGTACTTC,CASSGQGQETQYF
TRBV19,TRBJ2-5,.,TRBD2,TGTGCCAGTAGTATAGGACGGGAGCGGGGGACCCAGTACTTC,CASSIGRERGTQYF
TRBV28,TRBJ2-1,.,.,TGTGCCAGCAGTTTATCAGGTGTTTTTTCGTTCTTC,CASSLSGVFSFF
TRBV7-6,TRBJ1-1,.,TRBD1,TGTGCCAGCAGCCCAGCTCCTACAGGGGGGGCTTTCTTT,CASSPAPTGGAFF
TRBV5-1,TRBJ1-4,.,.,TGCGCCAGCAGCTTGGACAGGAATGAAAAACTGTTTTTT,CASSLDRNEKLFF
TRBV6-5,TRBJ2-5,.,.,TGTGCCAGCAGTTACGCCAAGCTAGCCGGGACCCAGTACTTC,CASSYAKLAGTQYF
TRBV7-9,TRBJ1-5,.,TRBD1,TGTGCCAGCAGCTTTGGACAGGGGACCGGGGAGCCCCAGCATTTT,CASSFGQGTGEPQHF
TRBV27,TRBJ1-1,.,.,TGTGCCAGCAGTTTATCGACCTTCGGGACTGAAGCTTTCTTT,CASSLSTFGTEAFF